The 22 T cell receptor beta chains given below trace back to one sample, sequenced in a study of blood T cells in healthy people across ages. Through a sample-barcoded 5' primer and a J-beta primer mix, a second PCR was run for roughly 6 to 11 cycles. One entry per CDR3 protein, called by TCRdb with MiXCR from the 5' RACE reads. In the table there are 1.5 million to 2 million distinct CDR3 sequences, about 39% of which are singletons. The sample was blood. These TCRs come from a human donor in good health.

There are a few counts of this clonotype. This chain uses TRBV20-1 with TRBJ1-2, with unresolved D. Trimming stripped 7 bases from V and 7 bases from J, with 13 bases between. This CDR3 has 11 residues. CDR1 and CDR2 (germline): DFQATT, SNEGSKA (reference sequence). The CDR3 DNA reads TGCAGTGTGCGGGATACGGCTGGCTACACCTTC. It specifies CSVRDTAGYTF.

This sequence joins TRBV29-1 and TRBJ2-5, with 9 positions matching TRBD2. The CDR3 is 15 residues long. V lost 7 bases and J lost 4; bases outside the gene matches: 13. Germline CDR1 SQVTM, CDR2 ANQGSEA. The CDR3 bases are TGCAGCGCCCTGCAATGGGCGGGGGGGCGAGAGACCCAGTACTTC. Translation: CSALQWAGGRETQYF.

This rearrangement joins TRBV6-2 or TRBV6-3 to TRBJ1-2, with 8 nucleotides matching TRBD1. The germline gives CDR1 MNHEY, CDR2 SVGEGT. This CDR3 has 13 amino acids. V gave up 6 bases and J gave up 6 bases; unmatched junction bases: 6. The CDR3 sequence is CASREEDRDGYTF. In nucleotides, the CDR3 is TGTGCCAGCAGAGAGGAGGACAGGGATGGCTACACCTTC.

The V gene is TRBV3-1, the J gene TRBJ1-4; no reliable D call. This CDR3 contains 13 residues. In germline, CDR1 is LGHDT, CDR2 YNNKEL (reference sequence). Between the trimmed V and J ends, which lost 0 bases and 11 bases, there was a span of 10 bases. CDR3 in amino acids: CASSQERVSKLFF. Here the CDR3 DNA reads TGTGCCAGCAGCCAAGAGAGGGTCAGCAAACTGTTTTTT.

There are a few counts of this clonotype. The V gene is TRBV12-3 or TRBV12-4, the J gene TRBJ2-1; 7 nucleotides align to TRBD2. V lost 4 bases, J lost 10 bases, and 10 bases stayed unmatched. The CDR3 loop spans 14 amino acids. Here the CDR3 reads CASSSRLARWEQFF. The CDR3 DNA reads TGTGCCAGCAGTTCCCGACTAGCCCGATGGGAGCAGTTCTTC.

The gene calls are TRBV20-1 and TRBJ1-2; TRBD1 is a possible D gene (5 bases). CDR1 DFQATT and CDR2 SNEGSKA come from the germline V gene (reference sequence). The CDR3 has 14 amino acids. The V end was cut by 6 bases, the J end by 4 bases, with 18 bases between. The CDR3 loop is CSAGEGRVTYGYTF. The CDR3 DNA follows: TGCAGTGCCGGAGAGGGCAGGGTGACCTATGGCTACACCTTC.

The CDR3 DNA reads as TGCGCCAGCAACATAGGACAGGGGGCAGATACGCAGTATTTT. It encodes CASNIGQGADTQYF. The chain combines TRBV5-1 with TRBJ2-3; 10 bases are shared with TRBD1. The CDR3 runs 14 residues. CDR1 and CDR2 (germline): SGHRS, YFSETQ. The V and J ends lost 6 bases and 4 bases, in that order; junction bases with no gene match: 5.

This clonotype has just a few counts. V usage is TRBV7-2 and J usage is TRBJ2-5, with D possibly matching TRBD1 (6 bases). The J call is uncertain, as TRBJ2-7 better fits the DNA end. CDR3 length: 15 amino acids. Germline CDR1 and CDR2: SGHTA and FQGNSA. The CDR3 sequence: CASSLRQAGTYEQYF. The CDR3 DNA reads as TGTGCCAGCAGCCTGAGACAGGCTGGCACGTACGAGCAGTACTTC.

This clonotype was picked up a small number of times. The genes are TRBV20-1 and TRBJ2-3; tentatively, D is TRBD1 (6 bases). The CDR3 is 13 residues long. Germline assignment: CDR1 DFQATT and CDR2 SNEGSKA (reference sequence). DNA for the CDR3: TGCAGCCTTACATGGGTTGGGGGCGGCACGCAGTATTTT. Its translation is CSLTWVGGGTQYF.

This clonotype was detected only a few times. This chain uses TRBV10-3 with TRBJ1-2; weak D call: TRBD1 (5 bases). CDR1 is ENHRY, CDR2 SYGVKD, per germline. Trimming took off 6 bases at V and 8 bases at J, with 19 bases between the two ends. CDR3 length: 14 residues. The CDR3 region is CAIRREGRGSGYTF. CDR3 sequence (DNA): TGTGCCATCAGACGAGAGGGAAGGGGATCGGGCTACACCTTC.

V is TRBV3-1 and J is TRBJ1-5, with unresolved D. This CDR3 region has 14 residues. V lost 1 base and J 9 bases, leaving 13 bases between the germline ends. Per germline, CDR1 LGHDT and CDR2 YNNKEL (reference sequence). CDR3 sequence: CASSQVVGRGPQHF. In DNA, the CDR3 is TGTGCCAGCAGCCAAGTGGTCGGGCGCGGGCCCCAGCATTTT.

This clonotype was observed a single time. The V call is TRBV5-1, the J call TRBJ2-1; 9 bases agree with TRBD2. Germline assignment: CDR1 SGHRS and CDR2 YFSETQ. This CDR3 region has 17 residues. V was pared by 0 bases and J by 0 bases, with 4 bases of the junction left unmatched. CDR3 residues: CASSLGLAGYSYNEQFF. The CDR3, as DNA: TGCGCCAGCAGCTTGGGGCTAGCGGGGTACTCCTACAATGAGCAGTTCTTC.

The chain joins TRBV29-1 to TRBJ2-7; 9 bases agree with TRBD1. CDR1 is SQVTM and CDR2 is ANQGSEA in the germline V gene. The CDR3 consists of 12 residues. V was pared by 6 bases and J by 12 bases, with 12 bases of the junction left unmatched. The CDR3 coding sequence is TGCAGCGTGCAAATGGGGACAGGGCCCACGTACTTC. Protein sequence: CSVQMGTGPTYF.

This clonotype was seen a few times. This rearrangement joins TRBV7-9 to TRBJ2-4; a weak D match, TRBD1 (5 bases). Trimming removed 0 bases from V and 5 bases from J, with 11 bases in between. The CDR3 covers 15 residues. The germline CDR1 and CDR2 sequences are SEHNR and FQNEAQ (reference sequence). CDR3 in amino acids: CASSLAQGGENIQYF. In DNA form, the CDR3 reads TGTGCCAGCAGCTTAGCCCAGGGTGGAGAAAACATTCAGTACTTC.

This clonotype was seen ten or more times. The J gene is TRBJ1-2, the V gene TRBV7-3, with D maybe TRBD1 (5 bases). Looked up from germline, CDR1 is SGHTA and CDR2 is FQGTGA. There are 13 residues in the CDR3. V was shortened by 2 bases and J by 7 bases, with 11 bases between the two germline ends. CDR3 protein: CASSLDGTRGYTF. The CDR3 DNA reads as TGTGCCAGCAGCTTAGATGGGACGCGTGGCTACACCTTC.

J is TRBJ2-5 and V is TRBV7-2; 9 bases map to TRBD1. This CDR3 is 15 amino acids long. V gave up 4 bases and J gave up 5 bases; unmatched junction bases: 8. CDR1 SGHTA and CDR2 FQGNSA come from the germline V gene. CDR3 region: CASSSRTGDRETQYF. The CDR3 coding sequence is TGTGCCAGCAGCTCCCGGACAGGGGATCGGGAGACCCAGTACTTC.

The chain carries TRBV19 and TRBJ1-1; D perhaps matches TRBD1 (6 bases). The germline V and J ends were trimmed by 7 bases and 1 base, with 19 bases remaining between them. The germline V gene encodes CDR1 LNHDA and CDR2 SQIVND (reference sequence). This CDR3 has 16 amino acids. The CDR3 reads CASKTGAGHKNTEAFF. CDR3 sequence (DNA): TGTGCCAGTAAGACAGGCGCTGGACACAAGAACACTGAAGCTTTCTTT.

This clonotype was observed a few times. The V call is TRBV7-2, the J call TRBJ2-3, with a possible D match to TRBD1 (5 bases). The CDR3 consists of 15 residues. Germline assignment: CDR1 SGHTA and CDR2 FQGNSA. Between the trimmed V and J ends, which lost 0 bases and 4 bases, there was a span of 11 bases. CDR3 loop: CASSLAGAKADTQYF. CDR3 nucleotides: TGTGCCAGCAGCTTAGCAGGGGCGAAAGCAGATACGCAGTATTTT.

J is TRBJ2-1 and V is TRBV21-1; whether TRBD1, the table's D call, matches the DNA was not checked. TRBV21-1 is classified as a pseudogene. This CDR3 is 14 amino acids long. The CDR3 region has the DNA TGTGCCAGCAGCCCAAAGGACAGATACAATGAGCAGTTCTTC. Translating gives CASSPKDRYNEQFF.

The chain joins TRBV12-3 or TRBV12-4 to TRBJ2-2; a weak D match, TRBD1 (5 bases). CDR3 size: 15 residues. Deletions cut 3 bases from V and 4 bases from J, with 12 bases between. The DNA for the CDR3 is TGTGCCAGCAGTTTCGGACACACTCGCACCGGGGAGCTGTTTTTT. This translates into CASSFGHTRTGELFF.

In this sample, this clonotype turned up once. The chain has TRBV5-1 and TRBJ2-4; a possible D gene is TRBD1 (6 bases). The DNA end is a closer match to TRBJ2-7, so the J assignment may be wrong. CDR1 SGHRS and CDR2 YFSETQ come from the germline V gene. The CDR3 length is 18 residues. The CDR3 DNA is TGCGCCAGCAGCTCCGGTTACACCGGGACACTCTCGGCCTACGAGCAGTACTTC. It encodes CASSSGYTGTLSAYEQYF.

The gene calls are TRBV3-1 and TRBJ2-1, with 7 bases matching TRBD2. The length of the CDR3 is 17 residues. The germline V gene encodes CDR1 LGHDT and CDR2 YNNKEL (reference sequence). V shed 4 bases and J 0 bases; nucleotides not matched to a gene: 9. The CDR3 here is CASSPPWGGPSYNEQFF. DNA of the CDR3: TGTGCCAGCAGCCCTCCCTGGGGGGGACCCTCCTACAATGAGCAGTTCTTC.